This T cell receptor beta chain came from a study of CD8 T cells in Susac syndrome. With random hexamers, reverse transcription was performed on roughly 0.5 to 1 ug of RNA. immunoSEQ multiplex PCR amplified TCR beta CDR3 across 54 Vbeta, 13 Jbeta. Each CDR3 protein is one row after TCRdb ran MiXCR on the immunoSEQ multiplex PCR reads. This sample has about 29,000 distinct CDR3 sequences, with about 95% found just once. Trimming cost V 3 bases and J 6 bases, with 14 bases left between them. The length of the CDR3 is 13 residues. Germline CDR1 and CDR2: SQVTM and ANQGSEA. The CD8+ and CD4+ T cells were negatively isolated, with the TEMRA cells enriched by FACS.

This clonotype originated in a human donor in good health. The sequenced material came from CD8+ T cells from PBMCs. The chain joins TRBV29-1 to TRBJ1-1, with TRBD1 as a possible D gene (6 bases). The CDR3 DNA follows: TGCAGCGTTGAGAAGCAGGGGTGGGCTGAAGCTTTCTTT. Amino acid sequence: CSVEKQGWAEAFF.